The subject of this entry is one TCR beta chain. V lost 6 bases to trimming and J lost 4 bases; unmatched junction nucleotides: 13. The CDR3 is 17 amino acids. The record originates from a study of OX40 agonist ivuxolimab in advanced cancers. Libraries were prepared by immunoSEQ multiplex PCR; TCRdb keeps only in-frame clonotypes and omits some of them. The sample has roughly 48,000 clones, about 83% seen once; the top ten hold approximately 1.1%. This sample comprised CD4+ or CD8+ T cells sorted from blood, obtained in a trial of the OX40 agonist ivuxolimab. The receptor's source is an adult with an advanced solid tumor such as melanoma, head and neck, liver or kidney cancer. The chain combines TRBV6-7 with TRBJ2-2; 8 bases agree with TRBD1. TRBV6-7 carries the ORF label, with uncertain function. The CDR3 region is CASSSTFRGRSTGELFF. CDR3 nucleotide sequence: TGTGCCAGCAGCTCGACGTTCAGGGGGCGCAGCACCGGGGAGCTGTTTTTT.